The present TCR beta chain was sequenced within a study of T cell changes during pregnancy in multiple sclerosis. Germline V gene sequence: CDR1 MNHEY, CDR2 SVGAGI. The CDR3 has 16 amino acids. The junction had 8 bases not matched to a gene; V was cut back by 4 bases and J by 0 bases. Sequenced by immunoSEQ multiplex PCR; TCRdb stores in-frame clones only, minus some. The table records about 32,000 clones, 91% of them present only once. The rearrangement links TRBV6-5 to TRBJ2-7, with 8 bases fitting TRBD1. This receptor was obtained from a female donor in good health, enrolled as a control in a pregnancy study. Here the sequenced sample was CD8+ T cells from peripheral blood mononuclear cells, taken in the second trimester of pregnancy. The CDR3 loop reads CASSSPGTGTSYEQYF. The CDR3, as DNA: TGTGCCAGCAGTTCCCCCGGGACAGGCACCTCCTACGAGCAGTACTTC.